A single T cell receptor beta chain is shown here with its context. The CDR3 length is 14 residues. Germline CDR1 reads LNHDA; CDR2 reads SQIVND (reference sequence). V gave up 6 bases and J gave up 4 bases, with 13 bases separating them. Vbeta (60) and Jbeta (13) primers were used in the PCR. Produced via immunoSEQ multiplex PCR; TCRdb's table is partial and in-frame only. The sample includes about 210,000 clones, about 80% of them seen just once. These data belong to a study of cytomegalovirus exposure and HLA in healthy donors. This receptor was identified in a man between 40 and 49 years old in good health and CMV-seropositive. This chain uses TRBV19 with TRBJ1-5; no clear D gene. Sequences were obtained from PBMCs. Here the CDR3 reads CASRDKWENQPQHF. The CDR3 DNA reads TGTGCCAGTAGGGATAAGTGGGAGAATCAGCCCCAGCATTTT.